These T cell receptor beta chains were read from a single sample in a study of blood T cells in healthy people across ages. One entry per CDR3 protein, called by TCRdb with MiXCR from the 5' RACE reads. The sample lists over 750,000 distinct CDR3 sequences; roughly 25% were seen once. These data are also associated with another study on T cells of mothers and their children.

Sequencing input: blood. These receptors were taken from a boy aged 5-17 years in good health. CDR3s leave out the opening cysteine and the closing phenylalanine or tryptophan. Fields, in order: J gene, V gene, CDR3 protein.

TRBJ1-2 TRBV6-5 ASSYSYAGIDGYT
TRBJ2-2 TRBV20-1 SASLGGVNTGELF
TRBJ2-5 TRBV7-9 ASSFGGNEQS
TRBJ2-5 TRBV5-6 ASSQGPLEETQY
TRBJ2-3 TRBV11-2 ASSEGSSGSTDTQY
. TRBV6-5 ASSYRGPGSYEQY
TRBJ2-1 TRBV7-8 ASSSERFGFLEQF
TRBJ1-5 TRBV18 ASSLYDRNQPQH
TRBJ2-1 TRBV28 ASSTKRPRATGSYNEQF
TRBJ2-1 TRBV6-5 ASSLTFNFGRTNEQF
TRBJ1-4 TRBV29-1 SVLQGQGGEKLF
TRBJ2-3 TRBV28 ASSLGFAQDTQY
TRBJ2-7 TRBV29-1 SSMGQGYEQY
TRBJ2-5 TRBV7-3 ASSLGGTGGGETQY
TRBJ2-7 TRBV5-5 ASSAQPWGSYEQY
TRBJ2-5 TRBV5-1 ASSLETSGRETQY
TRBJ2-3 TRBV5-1 ASSLAGYTDTQY
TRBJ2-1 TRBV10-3 AIRLGSDNEQF
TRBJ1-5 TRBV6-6 ASSYVLNNQPQH
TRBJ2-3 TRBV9 ASRWRGAGRYTQY
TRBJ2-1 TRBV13 ASSGRSGSSYNEQF
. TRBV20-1 SATNRGQGEQY